These 18 T cell receptor beta chains came from one sample sequenced in a study of blood T cell repertoires in COVID-19. Measured with immunoSEQ multiplex PCR; TCRdb has only the in-frame clones, and not every one. This sample has some 100,000 clones, with 70% to 80% found just once. Input material: peripheral blood. These receptors were collected from a human donor in a cohort sampled during active COVID-19.

V and J are TRBV7-9 and TRBJ2-3, with 11 bases lining up with TRBD2. J was trimmed by 5 bases and V by 5 bases; bases with no gene match: 3. Germline assignment: CDR1 SEHNR and CDR2 FQNEAQ (reference sequence). The CDR3 runs 14 residues. In nucleotides, the CDR3 is TGTGCCAGCAGCCTAGGGACTAGCGGAGATACGCAGTATTTT. Its translation is CASSLGTSGDTQYF. The full variable domain, completed using reference TRBV7-9 and TRBJ2-3, is DTGVSQNPRHKITKRGQNVTFRCDPISEHNRLYWYRQTLGQGPEFLTYFQNEAQLEKSRLLSDRFSAERPKGSFSTLEIQRTEQGDSAMYLCASSLGTSGDTQYFGPGTRLTVL.

The CDR3, as DNA: TGCGCCAGCCGATTGACATCGGTCCAGACGAACACTGAAGCTTTCTTT. Translation gives CASRLTSVQTNTEAFF. This chain connects TRBV5-1 to TRBJ1-1; D not certain. Trimming removed 7 bases at V and 1 base at J, with 20 bases between. CDR1 SGHRS and CDR2 YFSETQ come from the germline V gene. The CDR3 spans 16 residues. The full variable domain, with the rest looked up from reference TRBV5-1 and TRBJ1-1, is KAGVTQTPRYLIKTRGQQVTLSCSPISGHRSVSWYQQTPGQGLQFLFEYFSETQRNKGNFPGRFSGRQFSNSRSEMNVSTLELGDSALYLCASRLTSVQTNTEAFFGQGTRLTVV.

The sample holds a few counts of this clone. The genes are TRBV2 and TRBJ2-5; TRBD1 matches at 7 bases. Germline lookup yields CDR1 SNHLY and CDR2 FYNNEI. This CDR3 has 13 residues. V lost 6 bases, J lost 3 bases, and 4 bases stayed unmatched. The CDR3 here is CASRAGTEETQYF. The CDR3 DNA sequence: TGTGCCAGCAGGGCCGGGACAGAAGAGACCCAGTACTTC.

The gene calls are TRBV19 and TRBJ2-7, with 8 positions matching TRBD1. CDR1 and CDR2 (germline): LNHDA, SQIVND (reference sequence). The CDR3 extends over 14 amino acids. V lost 6 bases, J lost 2 bases, and 6 bases stayed unmatched. CDR3 nucleotides: TGTGCCAGTAGACCGGGACAGGCCCCCTACGAGCAGTACTTC. Protein product: CASRPGQAPYEQYF.

The V call is TRBV9, the J call TRBJ2-1; D possibly corresponds to TRBD2 (5 bases). CDR3 size: 15 residues. From germline, CDR1 is SGDLS and CDR2 YYNGEE. Trimming cost V 2 bases and J 9 bases, with 18 bases left between them. CDR3 DNA sequence: TGTGCCAGCAGCGTGGCCTCCTCTAGCCCAGGTGAGCAGTTCTTC. It is translated as CASSVASSSPGEQFF.

With regard to this clone: One junction end does not reproduce the germline sequence, and a read error may be involved. V usage is TRBV7-6 and J usage is TRBJ2-2; 11 bases match TRBD2. CDR1 and CDR2 (germline): SGHVS, FNYEAQ. The CDR3 extends over 18 amino acids. CDR3 in DNA: TGTGCCATCAGCGCCAGATATAGCGGGGGGGCGAACACCGGGGAGCTGTTTTTT. Its protein is CAISARYSGGANTGELFF.

The V and J genes are TRBV6-5 and TRBJ2-7, with D possibly being TRBD2 (5 bases). This CDR3 spans 13 amino acids. V was shortened by 4 bases and J by 7 bases, with 14 bases between the two germline ends. Germline CDR1 and CDR2: MNHEY and SVGAGI. CDR3 sequence: CASSSRTGREQYF. CDR3 DNA sequence: TGTGCCAGCAGTTCCCGGACTGGGCGAGAGCAGTACTTC.

The sample holds one count of this clone. V is TRBV2 and J is TRBJ2-1, with 7 bases matching TRBD1. Trimming cost V 5 bases and J 4 bases; bases outside gene matches: 8. CDR1 SNHLY and CDR2 FYNNEI come from the germline V gene. CDR3 size: 15 residues. In DNA, the CDR3 is TGTGCCAGCAGTCCGGGACAGAGAAAATACAATGAGCAGTTCTTC. Protein: CASSPGQRKYNEQFF.

On this clone itself: A junction boundary mismatches the germline segment, possibly from a read error. The J gene is TRBJ1-4, the V gene TRBV28; no clear D. CDR3 size: 12 residues. The germline V gene has CDR1 MDHEN and CDR2 SYDVKM. The CDR3 spells CAGSGRIEKLFF. As DNA, the CDR3 is TGTGCCGGCAGTGGGCGAATTGAAAAACTGTTTTTT.

This chain uses TRBV28 with TRBJ2-7; tentative D call: TRBD2 (6 bases). This CDR3 spans 15 amino acids. Trimming shortened V by 5 bases and J by 2 bases, and 16 bases separated the two germline ends. In germline, CDR1 is MDHEN, CDR2 SYDVKM. In nucleotides, the CDR3 is TGTGCCAGCAGTCCCCCTGGGGGAGGAGCCTACGAGCAGTACTTC. Translating it yields CASSPPGGGAYEQYF.

V is TRBV7-8 and J is TRBJ2-1, with 10 bases fitting TRBD2. V shed 5 bases, J shed 3 bases, and the junction held 4 bases outside the gene matches. Germline CDR1 and CDR2: SGHVS and FQNEAQ. The CDR3 runs to 15 residues. The CDR3 bases are TGTGCCAGCAGCGACAGCGGGGGGGGCTACAATGAGCAGTTCTTC. Its protein product is CASSDSGGGYNEQFF. Complete variable domain (other parts from reference TRBV7-8 and TRBJ2-1): GAGVSQSPRYKVAKRGQDVALRCDPISGHVSLFWYQQALGQGPEFLTYFQNEAQLDKSGLPSDRFFAERPEGSVSTLKIQRTQQEDSAVYLCASSDSGGGYNEQFFGPGTRLTVL.

This clone was detected ten times or more. The rearrangement uses TRBV2 and TRBJ2-2, with 11 bases identical to TRBD2. This CDR3 comprises 18 residues. V dropped 6 bases and J dropped 4; count of bases not matched to a gene: 13. CDR1 is SNHLY and CDR2 is FYNNEI in the germline V gene. CDR3 protein: CASSEPLGLADFTGELFF. CDR3 in DNA: TGTGCCAGCAGCGAACCACTGGGACTAGCGGACTTCACCGGGGAGCTGTTTTTT.

This clone occurred a few times. The rearrangement uses TRBV27 and TRBJ1-5; 12 bases align to TRBD1. The CDR3 sequence is 16 residues long. Trimming removed 5 bases from V and 7 bases from J; junction bases left unmatched: 9. Germline CDR1 reads MNHEY; CDR2 reads SMNVEV (reference sequence). The CDR3 is CASSTTGQGAGQPQHF. The CDR3 DNA sequence: TGTGCCAGCAGTACAACGGGACAGGGGGCGGGGCAGCCCCAGCATTTT.

This chain connects TRBV5-1 to TRBJ1-1; unclear D gene. CDR1 is SGHRS, CDR2 YFSETQ, per germline. The CDR3 covers 14 residues. Trimming removed 0 bases from V and 0 bases from J, with 6 bases in between. Here the CDR3 DNA reads TGCGCCAGCAGCTTGGGGGCGATGAACACTGAAGCTTTCTTT. This gives the protein CASSLGAMNTEAFF.

This sequence joins TRBV7-2 and TRBJ1-1; 7 bases agree with TRBD1. The length of the CDR3 is 16 residues. After removal of 3 bases from V and 1 base from J, the junction contained 8 bases not matched to a gene. CDR1 and CDR2 (germline): SGHTA, FQGNSA. CDR3 loop: CASSLSRYRGNTEAFF. The CDR3 DNA reads as TGTGCCAGCAGCTTGAGCCGTTACAGGGGGAACACTGAAGCTTTCTTT.

The DNA for the CDR3 is TGTGCCAGTAGTATTAGGGAGAATTCACCCCTCCACTTT. Translation gives CASSIRENSPLHF. The gene calls are TRBV19 and TRBJ1-6; the D is unclear. This CDR3 is 13 amino acids long. Trimming cost V 3 bases and J 7 bases, with 7 bases left between them. Germline V gives CDR1 LNHDA, CDR2 SQIVND (reference sequence).

The CDR3 DNA follows: TGTGCCAGCAGTCCGTGGGGCAGGGCGATGAACACTGAAGCTTTCTTT. Amino acids: CASSPWGRAMNTEAFF. V and J are TRBV28 and TRBJ1-1; tentative D call: TRBD1 (5 bases). CDR1 is MDHEN, CDR2 SYDVKM, per germline. V dropped 5 bases and J dropped 0 bases, with 16 bases sitting between them. This CDR3 spans 16 amino acids.

The chain joins TRBV19 to TRBJ2-7; possible D gene TRBD1, 5 bases. CDR1 LNHDA and CDR2 SQIVND come from the germline V gene (reference sequence). The V end was cut by 5 bases, the J end by 4 bases, with 12 bases between. The CDR3 extends over 13 amino acids. The CDR3 DNA sequence: TGTGCCAGTAGTCCCCCAGGGTTGTACGAGCAGTACTTC. Encoded protein: CASSPPGLYEQYF.